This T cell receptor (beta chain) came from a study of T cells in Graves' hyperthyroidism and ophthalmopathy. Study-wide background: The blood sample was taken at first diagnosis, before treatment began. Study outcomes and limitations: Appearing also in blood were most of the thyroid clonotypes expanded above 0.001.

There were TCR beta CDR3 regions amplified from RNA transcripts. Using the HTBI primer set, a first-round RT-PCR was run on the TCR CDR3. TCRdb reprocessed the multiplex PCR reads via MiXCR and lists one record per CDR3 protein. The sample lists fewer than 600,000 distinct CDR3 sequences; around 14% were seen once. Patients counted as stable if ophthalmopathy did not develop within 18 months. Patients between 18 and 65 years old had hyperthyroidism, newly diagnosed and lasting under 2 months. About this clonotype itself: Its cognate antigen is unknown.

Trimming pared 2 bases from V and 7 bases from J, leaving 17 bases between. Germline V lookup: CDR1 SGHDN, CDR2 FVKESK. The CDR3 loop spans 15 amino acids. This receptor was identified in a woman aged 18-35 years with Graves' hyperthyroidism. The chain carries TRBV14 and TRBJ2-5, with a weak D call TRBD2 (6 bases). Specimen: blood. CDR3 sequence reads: CASSQNGSRTWTQYF. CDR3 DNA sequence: TGTGCCAGCAGCCAAAACGGGAGCCGGACCTGGACCCAGTACTTC.